This TCR beta chain comes out of a study of blood T cell repertoires in COVID-19. Overall study context: Samples representing acute and convalescent COVID-19 were sourced from the United States, Italy and Spain. The analysed material was cDNA or gDNA that came from T cells, B-cell-depleted T cells, or PBMCs.

Assay used: immunoSEQ multiplex PCR; TCRdb lists only in-frame clones, some missing. The data hold hundreds of thousands of clones, with 80% to 90% observed a single time. The CDR3 covers 12 residues. V was clipped by 7 bases and J by 2 bases, with 11 bases between them. The germline V gene encodes CDR1 SQVTM and CDR2 ANQGSEA. This clonotype was obtained from a man aged 18 to 30 who had recovered from COVID-19. V usage is TRBV29-1 and J usage is TRBJ1-1; D is ambiguous. Material: PBMCs or T cells enriched from blood (not recorded which). The DNA of the CDR3 is TGCAGCGGGGGTTCAGGTAACACTGAAGCTTTCTTT. Translated, it gives CSGGSGNTEAFF.